The rows below give T cell receptor beta chains drawn from one sample of a study of vaccination effects on CD4 cells after COVID-19. The antigens of these receptors remain unknown. The data were produced by immunoSEQ multiplex PCR, yet TCRdb's version contains in-frame clones alone and is incomplete. Here the sample spans 25,000 to 35,000 clones, less than 80% being singletons. Sequencing was performed on CD4+ T cells from PBMCs cultured with SARS-CoV-2 spike peptides, taken after COVID-19 vaccination. These receptors were obtained from a human donor who received a COVID-19 vaccine. The CDR3 runs from the conserved cysteine through the conserved F or W. A D gene is named only where the DNA matches it firmly. Size is omitted from some rows. Given values are once, few, many or a class for expanded clones.

J gene,V gene,CDR3 length,clone size,D gene,CDR3 protein,CDR3 DNA
TRBJ2-1,TRBV5-4,16,.,TRBD2,CASSLVRTSGNNEQFF,TGTGCCAGCAGCTTGGTGCGGACTAGCGGGAACAATGAGCAGTTCTTC
TRBJ2-6,TRBV5-4,15,.,TRBD1,CASSLGGPGANVLTF,TGTGCCAGCAGCTTAGGGGGCCCTGGGGCCAACGTCCTGACTTTC
TRBJ2-7,TRBV24-1,17,.,.,CATSDVRGPRAAYEQYF,TGTGCCACCAGTGATGTCCGTGGGCCCAGGGCAGCCTACGAGCAGTACTTC
TRBJ1-1,TRBV2,11,medium-sized,.,CASSARDIAFF,TGTGCCAGCAGTGCCCGGGACATAGCTTTCTTT
TRBJ2-3,TRBV18,16,few,.,CASSPLFDAVGDTQYF,TGTGCCAGCTCACCCCTTTTTGATGCGGTAGGAGATACGCAGTATTTT
TRBJ1-1,TRBV19,15,many,.,CASTQTVTMNTEAFF,TGTGCCAGTACCCAGACAGTTACCATGAACACTGAAGCTTTCTTT
TRBJ1-2,TRBV5-1,14,.,.,CASSSQGPNYGYTF,TGCGCCAGCAGCTCCCAGGGTCCTAACTATGGCTACACCTTC
TRBJ1-6,TRBV11-2,15,.,TRBD1,CASTPSGTGLGPLHF,TGTGCCAGCACCCCCTCTGGGACAGGGTTAGGACCCCTCCACTTT
TRBJ1-2,TRBV11-2,12,large,.,CASSFNRDGYTF,TGTGCCAGCAGCTTCAACAGGGACGGCTACACCTTC
TRBJ1-1,TRBV3-1/TRBV3-2,13,.,.,CASSQVRATEAFF,TGTGCCAGCAGCCAAGTCAGGGCCACTGAAGCTTTCTTT
TRBJ1-2,TRBV3-1/TRBV3-2,15,.,TRBD1,CASSPTGGANYGYTF,TGTGCCAGCAGCCCGACAGGGGGAGCTAACTATGGCTACACCTTC
TRBJ2-7,TRBV6-5,13,.,.,CAALWDVNYEQYF,TGTGCCGCACTCTGGGATGTTAACTACGAGCAGTACTTC
TRBJ2-7,TRBV3-1/TRBV3-2,15,.,TRBD1,CASSPGTGRMNEQYF,TGTGCCAGCAGCCCGGGGACAGGGAGAATGAACGAGCAGTACTTC
TRBJ2-7,TRBV30,13,few,.,CAWSRPSLYEQYF,TGTGCCTGGAGTCGGCCGAGCCTCTACGAGCAGTACTTC
TRBJ2-7,TRBV9,17,.,TRBD1,CASSVEYRPGGTYEQYF,TGTGCCAGCAGCGTAGAGTACCGTCCAGGGGGCACTTACGAGCAGTACTTC
TRBJ2-1,TRBV29-1,15,.,TRBD2,CSVSSTSGNYNEQFF,TGCAGCGTCTCGAGTACTAGCGGCAACTACAATGAGCAGTTCTTC
TRBJ2-1,TRBV11-2,16,.,TRBD2,CASRLMREGLGNEQFF,TGTGCCAGCAGGCTAATGCGGGAGGGCCTAGGAAATGAGCAGTTCTTC
TRBJ1-3,TRBV18,16,few,.,CASSPTHRDGRNTIYF,TGTGCCAGCTCACCGACGCACCGGGACGGAAGAAACACCATATATTTT
TRBJ1-2,TRBV6-5,14,.,.,CASRVRGGFSGYTF,TGTGCCAGCAGGGTAAGGGGAGGTTTTAGTGGCTACACCTTC
TRBJ2-6,TRBV19,17,.,.,CASSTRDLPSGANVLTF,TGTGCCAGTAGTACCAGGGATCTTCCCTCTGGGGCCAACGTCCTGACTTTC
TRBJ1-2,TRBV10-3,14,.,.,CAIGGPTSRDGYTF,TGTGCCATCGGGGGACCGACAAGTAGGGATGGCTACACCTTC
TRBJ1-4,TRBV29-1,14,.,TRBD1,CSVGTTGLAEKLFF,TGCAGCGTAGGGACGACAGGGTTAGCTGAAAAACTGTTTTTT
TRBJ1-5,TRBV27,15,medium-sized,.,CASQSGQTSNQPQHF,TGTGCCAGCCAATCGGGACAAACTAGCAATCAGCCCCAGCATTTT
TRBJ1-5,TRBV29-1,12,few,.,CSVEDSNQPQHF,TGCAGCGTTGAGGATAGCAATCAGCCCCAGCATTTT
TRBJ2-7,TRBV5-1,13,few,.,CASSETRENEQYF,TGCGCCAGCAGCGAGACCAGGGAGAACGAGCAGTACTTC
TRBJ2-7,TRBV5-1,15,.,.,CASSPNPGVTYEQYF,TGCGCCAGCAGCCCAAATCCAGGGGTAACCTACGAGCAGTACTTC
TRBJ2-5,TRBV10-3,14,.,TRBD1,CAISESDRGETQYF,TGTGCCATCAGTGAGTCGGACAGGGGAGAGACCCAGTACTTC
TRBJ2-3,TRBV5-1,16,.,TRBD2,CASSRTSGGRGNTQYF,TGCGCCAGCAGCCGCACTAGCGGGGGTAGGGGGAATACGCAGTATTTT
TRBJ1-2,TRBV11-2,12,.,.,CASSFVNYGYTF,TGTGCCAGCAGCTTTGTTAACTATGGCTACACCTTC
TRBJ1-5,TRBV10-3,13,.,.,CAISEGGNQPQHF,TGTGCCATCAGTGAGGGGGGAAATCAGCCCCAGCATTTT
TRBJ2-1,TRBV9,15,.,.,CASSVVADSYNEQFF,TGTGCCAGCAGCGTAGTGGCAGACTCCTACAATGAGCAGTTCTTC
TRBJ2-7,TRBV7-9,14,.,TRBD2,CASSRSGGGEEQYF,TGTGCCAGCAGCCGTTCGGGCGGGGGAGAAGAGCAGTACTTC
TRBJ2-3,TRBV5-4,14,.,.,CAISAGAGRDTQYF,TGTGCCATTAGTGCGGGGGCCGGGCGAGATACGCAGTATTTT
TRBJ2-1,TRBV6-6,16,.,TRBD2,CASSRDPGLAGAEQFF,TGTGCCAGCAGTCGAGATCCGGGACTAGCGGGAGCTGAGCAGTTCTTC
TRBJ2-5,TRBV7-9,14,.,.,CASSSRQVQETQYF,TGTGCCAGCAGCTCCCGACAGGTTCAAGAGACCCAGTACTTC
TRBJ1-5,TRBV4-1,13,.,.,CASSRFTNQPQHF,TGCGCCAGCAGTCGATTCACTAATCAGCCCCAGCATTTT
TRBJ1-1,TRBV18,14,.,TRBD1,CASSLAPGQGEAFF,TGTGCCAGCTCACTCGCTCCGGGACAGGGTGAAGCTTTCTTT
TRBJ2-3,TRBV6-5,14,.,.,CASRVALSTDTQYF,TGTGCCAGCAGGGTGGCGTTGAGCACAGATACGCAGTATTTT